Each of the 8 T cell receptor beta chains below was sequenced from the same sample in a study of beta chain features in type 1 diabetes. Study-wide results and limits: Significant though moderate, a shortening of TCRB CDR3s appeared in all four CD4+ subsets of Type 1 diabetes patients.

Their antigens are not known. Expressed TCRB transcripts were sequenced because the entire RNA isolate underwent reverse transcription. Measured with immunoSEQ multiplex PCR; TCRdb has only the in-frame clones, and not every one. The sample carries more than 300,000 clones, 10% to 15% recorded once. The sequencing input was naive CD4+ T cells from blood. The source of these receptors is a woman under 30 with type 1 diabetes.

The chain uses TRBV19 and TRBJ1-5, with D perhaps TRBD1 (6 bases). The CDR3 is 12 amino acids. The germline CDR1 and CDR2 sequences are LNHDA and SQIVND (reference sequence). Trimming took 0 bases from V and 12 from J, leaving 9 bases between them. The CDR3 DNA reads as TGTGCCAGTAGTATAGAGCGGGGGCTCCAGCATTTT. Protein product: CASSIERGLQHF. The full variable domain, in which reference TRBV19 and TRBJ1-5 provide the parts outside the CDR3, is DGGITQSPKYLFRKEGQNVTLSCEQNLNHDAMYWYRQDPGQGLRLIYYSQIVNDFQKGDIAEGYSVSREKKESFPLTVTSAQKNPTAFYLCASSIERGLQHFGDGTRLSIL.

This chain joins TRBV19 and TRBJ2-7, with a possible D match to TRBD2 (5 bases). The germline V gene encodes CDR1 LNHDA and CDR2 SQIVND (reference sequence). Trimming removed 6 bases from V and 2 bases from J, with 11 bases in between. The CDR3 sequence is 13 residues long. The CDR3 is CASRRDGAYEQYF. As DNA, the CDR3 is TGTGCCAGTAGGAGGGATGGGGCCTACGAGCAGTACTTC.

This clone occurred a few times. The genes are TRBV6-6 and TRBJ2-1; TRBD2 matches 11 bases. Germline V CDR1 and CDR2: MNHNY, SVGAGI (reference sequence). The CDR3 extends over 15 amino acids. After removal of 2 bases from V and 5 bases from J, the junction contained 2 bases not matched to a gene. The CDR3 DNA reads as TGTGCCAGCAGTTACCGACTAGCGGGGAACAATGAGCAGTTCTTC. As protein: CASSYRLAGNNEQFF.

This clone showed up just a few times. This chain links TRBV11-3 with TRBJ2-3; tentatively, D is TRBD1 (5 bases). The germline V gene encodes CDR1 SGHNT and CDR2 YENEEA. This CDR3 has 16 residues. Trimming cost V 5 bases and J 1 base, with 16 bases left between them. CDR3 protein: CASSLSRGAGTDTQYF. The CDR3 nucleotides are TGTGCCAGCAGCCTGTCTCGTGGGGCTGGCACAGATACGCAGTATTTT.

This clone showed up just a few times. This chain links TRBV9 with TRBJ1-3, with D unresolved. V was pared by 0 bases and J by 0 bases, with 7 bases between. The CDR3 runs to 15 residues. Germline CDR1 and CDR2: SGDLS and YYNGEE. The CDR3 bases are TGTGCCAGCAGCGTAGAACAGAGCTCTGGAAACACCATATATTTT. Translation gives CASSVEQSSGNTIYF. Filled out from reference TRBV9 and TRBJ1-3, the complete variable domain reads DSGVTQTPKHLITATGQRVTLRCSPRSGDLSVYWYQQSLDQGLQFLIQYYNGEERAKGNILERFSAQQFPDLHSELNLSSLELGDSALYFCASSVEQSSGNTIYFGEGSWLTVV.

The V call is TRBV13, the J call TRBJ2-2; possible D gene TRBD1, 6 bases. CDR1 is PRHDT, CDR2 FYEKMQ, per germline (reference sequence). CDR3 size: 16 residues. Deletions cut 3 bases from V and 0 bases from J, with 11 bases between. DNA for the CDR3: TGTGCCAGCAGCTTCTCCGGGACAACGAACACCGGGGAGCTGTTTTTT. Its translation: CASSFSGTTNTGELFF.

The sample holds a few counts of this clone. The V call is TRBV7-3, the J call TRBJ2-1, with 7 bases that match TRBD1. This CDR3 spans 15 amino acids. Germline V gene sequence: CDR1 SGHTA, CDR2 FQGTGA. V lost 4 bases and J lost 0; bases outside the gene matches: 3. The CDR3 here is CASSSRDSSYNEQFF. The CDR3 DNA follows: TGTGCCAGCAGCTCCCGGGACAGCTCCTACAATGAGCAGTTCTTC.

The chain recombines TRBV30 with TRBJ2-4; maybe TRBD1 (5 bases). Germline V gives CDR1 GTSNPN, CDR2 SVGIG (reference sequence). Trimming took 1 base from V and 8 from J, leaving 6 bases between them. There are 11 residues in the CDR3. The CDR3 bases are TGTGCCTGGAGTGAACAGGACATTCAGTACTTC. Amino acid sequence: CAWSEQDIQYF.